Below are 27 T cell receptor beta chains sequenced from a single sample in a study of OX40 agonist ivuxolimab in advanced cancers. The library was produced with the immunoSEQ multiplex PCR assay. The source is immuneACCESS, and TCRdb retained only in-frame sequences with V and J called. Part of the clones is not carried over; for the studies checked, unresolved V genes explain less than half of this, and the remainder is unexplained. This sample holds about 54,000 clones; around 88% were observed only once. 1.4% of the sample is in the top ten clones. Sequencing used CD4+ or CD8+ T cells sorted from blood, obtained in a trial of the OX40 agonist ivuxolimab. These receptors were collected from an adult with an advanced solid tumor such as melanoma, head and neck, liver or kidney cancer.

This chain uses TRBV7-3 with TRBJ1-3, with a weak D call TRBD1 (5 bases). The CDR3 has 15 amino acids. Germline-derived CDR1 and CDR2 are SGHTA and FQGTGA. V dropped 5 bases and J dropped 0 bases, with 11 bases sitting between them. The CDR3 loop is CASSPGGASGNTIYF. The CDR3 nucleotides are TGTGCCAGCAGCCCAGGCGGGGCCTCTGGAAACACCATATATTTT.

This sequence joins TRBV6-5 and TRBJ1-1, with no clear D. CDR1 and CDR2 from the germline V gene are MNHEY and SVGAGI. V shed 5 bases and J shed 10 bases, with 17 bases lying between them. The CDR3 has 13 residues. The DNA for the CDR3 is TGTGCCAGCAGTAAGGGTCTGGGAGTGGGAGCTTTCTTT. Amino acid sequence: CASSKGLGVGAFF.

This clone was seen more than once but under ten times. The chain recombines TRBV6-1 with TRBJ1-5; D remains ambiguous. Trimming took 1 base from V and 7 from J, leaving 8 bases between them. The V gene's germline CDR1 is MNHNS and CDR2 SASEGT. The CDR3 is made up of 13 amino acids. CDR3 sequence (DNA): TGTGCCAGCAGTGAAGGGGGAATCCAGCCCCAGCATTTT. This translates into CASSEGGIQPQHF.

The chain couples TRBV2 to TRBJ1-5; D perhaps matches TRBD1 (5 bases). The V gene's germline CDR1 is SNHLY and CDR2 FYNNEI. The CDR3 covers 14 residues. Trimming took 7 bases from V and 1 from J, leaving 11 bases between them. CDR3 bases: TGTGCCAGCAAAGAGACAGCAAGCAATCAGCCCCAGCATTTT. Its protein product is CASKETASNQPQHF.

In this sample, this clone turned up a few times. The V and J genes are TRBV19 and TRBJ2-1; 11 nucleotides agree with TRBD2. Trimming at V came to 6 bases and at J to 4 bases, leaving 2 bases not matched to a gene. This CDR3 contains 14 residues. The V gene's germline CDR1 is LNHDA and CDR2 SQIVND (reference sequence). The DNA of the CDR3 is TGTGCCAGTAGGTCTAGCGGGAGGTACAATGAGCAGTTCTTC. Translated, it gives CASRSSGRYNEQFF.

This chain uses TRBV6-1 with TRBJ2-7; D call uncertain. This CDR3 contains 10 residues. V was clipped by 2 bases and J by 4 bases, with 0 bases between them. The V gene's germline CDR1 is MNHNS and CDR2 SASEGT. CDR3 region: CASSEYEQYF. DNA for the CDR3: TGTGCCAGCAGTGAATACGAGCAGTACTTC.

The chain carries TRBV6-6 and TRBJ2-1; D remains ambiguous. Germline V CDR1 and CDR2: MNHNY, SVGAGI (reference sequence). This CDR3 has 13 amino acids. V was clipped by 2 bases and J by 5 bases, with 7 bases between them. This CDR3 is CASSYARDNEQFF. The CDR3 nucleotides are TGTGCCAGCAGTTACGCTCGGGACAATGAGCAGTTCTTC.

J is TRBJ2-7 and V is TRBV7-9, with TRBD1 as a possible D gene (5 bases). The CDR3 has 12 amino acids. V lost 8 bases to trimming and J lost 2 bases, with 10 bases between them. CDR1 SEHNR and CDR2 FQNEAQ come from the germline V gene (reference sequence). CDR3 in amino acids: CASAAGTYEQYF. In DNA form, the CDR3 reads TGTGCCAGCGCGGCAGGGACCTACGAGCAGTACTTC. Full variable domain (remainder filled in from reference TRBV7-9 and TRBJ2-7): DTGVSQNPRHKITKRGQNVTFRCDPISEHNRLYWYRQTLGQGPEFLTYFQNEAQLEKSRLLSDRFSAERPKGSFSTLEIQRTEQGDSAMYLCASAAGTYEQYFGPGTRLTVT.

This clone is medium-sized in the sample. The V gene is TRBV4-1, the J gene TRBJ1-2; TRBD1 might be the D (5 bases). The V gene's germline CDR1 is MGHRA and CDR2 YSYEKL. The CDR3 has 16 amino acids. V shed 1 base and J shed 1 base, with 13 bases lying between them. CDR3 nucleotide sequence: TGCGCCAGCAGCCAAGTAGTGACGACAGTTAACTATGGCTACACCTTC. Protein product: CASSQVVTTVNYGYTF.

The chain joins TRBV7-9 to TRBJ2-7; D is possibly TRBD1 (6 bases). CDR3 length equals 15 residues. V gave up 5 bases and J gave up 0 bases, with 14 bases separating them. The germline V gene encodes CDR1 SEHNR and CDR2 FQNEAQ (reference sequence). In DNA form, the CDR3 reads TGTGCCAGCAGCCCCGGACAGCATGCCTCCTACGAGCAGTACTTC. It encodes CASSPGQHASYEQYF.

The chain carries TRBV18 and TRBJ2-5; D may be TRBD1 (6 bases). Germline loops: CDR1 KGHSH, CDR2 LQKENI. V lost 4 bases to trimming and J lost 5 bases, with 20 bases between them. The CDR3 spans 16 residues. DNA for the CDR3: TGTGCCAGCTCACTGAACGTATATGGGGGCGAGGAGACCCAGTACTTC. Its translation: CASSLNVYGGEETQYF.

CDR3 DNA: TGTGCCAGCAGCTGGGGCGAAGAGACCCAGTACTTC. The encoded protein is CASSWGEETQYF. The chain uses TRBV5-4 and TRBJ2-5; D might be TRBD1 (5 bases). The CDR3 length is 12 residues. Germline V gene data show CDR1 as SGHNT and CDR2 as YYREEE (reference sequence). The ends were cut back, 3 bases at V and 3 bases at J, with 6 bases in the middle.

The chain joins TRBV19 to TRBJ1-1; TRBD1 matches 7 bases. V lost 3 bases, J lost 4 bases, and 11 bases stayed unmatched. The CDR3 is made up of 16 amino acids. From germline, CDR1 is LNHDA and CDR2 SQIVND (reference sequence). As DNA, the CDR3 is TGTGCCAGTAGTATGTTGGACCTCAGGGGGAGCACTGAAGCTTTCTTT. It codes for CASSMLDLRGSTEAFF.

The chain is built from TRBV30 and TRBJ1-2, with D unclear. Per germline, CDR1 GTSNPN and CDR2 SVGIG (reference sequence). CDR3 size: 14 residues. V was shortened by 0 bases and J by 5 bases, with 13 bases between the two germline ends. The DNA for the CDR3 is TGTGCCTGGAGTGTACGCGCAGCAGGATATGGCTACACCTTC. This translates into CAWSVRAAGYGYTF.

This chain uses TRBV30 with TRBJ1-2, with TRBD1 identical over 7 bases. From germline, CDR1 is GTSNPN and CDR2 SVGIG (reference sequence). The V segment lost 3 bases and the J segment 14 bases; nucleotides outside the gene matches: 9. The CDR3 covers 11 residues. The CDR3 nucleotides read TGTGCCTGGAGCCCGGGACAGCTATATACCTTC. Translated: CAWSPGQLYTF. The full variable domain, in which reference TRBV30 and TRBJ1-2 provide the parts outside the CDR3, is SQTIHQWPATLVQPVGSPLSLECTVEGTSNPNLYWYRQAAGRGLQLLFYSVGIGQISSEVPQNLSASRPQDRQFILSSKKLLLSDSGFYLCAWSPGQLYTFGSGTRLTVV.

The sample holds a few counts of this clone. The V call is TRBV28, the J call TRBJ1-5; 7 bases agree with TRBD1. The CDR3 covers 16 residues. Germline V gives CDR1 MDHEN, CDR2 SYDVKM. Trimming removed 2 bases from V and 2 bases from J; junction bases left unmatched: 6. The CDR3 sequence: CASSLIQGVGNQPQHF. Here the CDR3 DNA reads TGTGCCAGCAGTTTAATCCAGGGGGTAGGCAATCAGCCCCAGCATTTT.

The J gene is TRBJ1-2, the V gene TRBV5-1, with 8 bases identical to TRBD1. J lost 0 bases, V lost 7 bases, and 8 bases had no gene match. The CDR3 has 15 amino acids. In germline, CDR1 is SGHRS, CDR2 YFSETQ. The CDR3 is CASSAQGGSNYGYTF. The CDR3 nucleotides read TGCGCCAGCTCCGCACAGGGGGGATCTAACTATGGCTACACCTTC.

The genes are TRBV11-2 and TRBJ2-2; TRBD1 or TRBD2 may be the D gene (5 bases each). Trimming took 1 base from V and 4 from J, leaving 10 bases between them. Per germline, CDR1 SGHAT and CDR2 FQNNGV. The CDR3 extends over 15 amino acids. The CDR3 DNA sequence: TGTGCCAGCAGCTTAGTATCGGGGACCACCGGGGAGCTGTTTTTT. Residues: CASSLVSGTTGELFF.

The genes are TRBV19 and TRBJ2-3; possibly TRBD2 for D (6 bases). Trimming cost V 3 bases and J 6 bases, with 13 bases left between them. Germline values: CDR1 LNHDA, CDR2 SQIVND (reference sequence). This CDR3 comprises 14 residues. The CDR3 loop reads CASSIREAGDTQYF. The CDR3 nucleotides are TGTGCCAGTAGTATCAGGGAGGCGGGCGATACGCAGTATTTT.

The rearrangement joins TRBV30 to TRBJ1-5; no firm D call. The CDR3 has 14 amino acids. Looked up from germline, CDR1 is GTSNPN and CDR2 is SVGIG (reference sequence). Written as DNA, the CDR3 is TGTGCTACGACGGAGTCAGGAGGCAATCAGCCCCAGCATTTT. This gives the protein CATTESGGNQPQHF.

The chain combines TRBV6-1 with TRBJ1-5, with D possibly being TRBD1 (6 bases). Germline V gene sequence: CDR1 MNHNS, CDR2 SASEGT. Trimming removed 7 bases at V and 2 bases at J, with 12 bases between. The CDR3 totals 14 residues. CDR3 amino acids: CASIPRQGNQPQHF. In nucleotides, the CDR3 is TGTGCCAGCATCCCGAGACAGGGCAATCAGCCCCAGCATTTT.

The rearrangement links TRBV6-4 to TRBJ1-1; D may be TRBD1 (5 bases). The CDR3 is 13 residues long. The germline V and J ends were trimmed by 0 bases and 10 bases, with 12 bases remaining between them. In germline, CDR1 is MRHNA, CDR2 SNTAGT. This CDR3 is CASSDSMGGLAFF. The CDR3 DNA sequence: TGTGCCAGCAGTGACTCGATGGGGGGTCTAGCTTTCTTT.

The chain links TRBV27 to TRBJ2-7; 12 bases are shared with TRBD2. The CDR3 length is 14 residues. V lost 7 bases to trimming and J lost 6 bases; unmatched junction nucleotides: 7. Looked up from germline, CDR1 is MNHEY and CDR2 is SMNVEV (reference sequence). The CDR3 DNA sequence: TGTGCCAGCAAAACTAGCGGGAGGCTCGGCGAGCAGTACTTC. This codes for CASKTSGRLGEQYF.

This clone was seen only once. CDR3 DNA: TGTGCCAGCAGCGTTTGGGACAGGGCGTCCGAGCAGTACTTC. Translation: CASSVWDRASEQYF. The chain uses TRBV9 and TRBJ2-5, with TRBD1 identical over 9 bases. The DNA end lines up better with TRBJ2-7; the J call may be wrong. The CDR3 consists of 14 residues. Germline V gives CDR1 SGDLS, CDR2 YYNGEE.

The count of this clone is one. This chain joins TRBV19 and TRBJ1-4; the D gene is possibly TRBD1 (5 bases). CDR3 length: 15 amino acids. V was trimmed by 5 bases and J by 2 bases, leaving 12 bases between them. The V gene's germline CDR1 is LNHDA and CDR2 SQIVND (reference sequence). This CDR3 is CASSRGTFTNEKLFF. The CDR3 coding sequence is TGTGCCAGTAGTCGGGGGACGTTCACTAATGAAAAACTGTTTTTT. The entire variable domain, with the rest obtained from reference TRBV19 and TRBJ1-4, is as follows: DGGITQSPKYLFRKEGQNVTLSCEQNLNHDAMYWYRQDPGQGLRLIYYSQIVNDFQKGDIAEGYSVSREKKESFPLTVTSAQKNPTAFYLCASSRGTFTNEKLFFGSGTQLSVL.

The V gene is TRBV9, the J gene TRBJ1-1; D perhaps matches TRBD1 (5 bases). V dropped 4 bases and J dropped 1 base, with 11 bases sitting between them. CDR3 length: 14 residues. Germline CDR1 is SGDLS and CDR2 is YYNGEE. CDR3 bases: TGTGCCAGCAGCACGGGGCTCCAGAACACTGAAGCTTTCTTT. Its protein product is CASSTGLQNTEAFF.

V is TRBV30 and J is TRBJ1-2; the D gene is possibly TRBD1 (5 bases). Per germline, CDR1 GTSNPN and CDR2 SVGIG (reference sequence). Trimming shortened V by 5 bases and J by 5 bases, and 18 bases separated the two germline ends. The CDR3 extends over 14 amino acids. The CDR3 region has the DNA TGTGCCTGGGATTCCCGGGACCCTTCGTATGGCTACACCTTC. Translated, it gives CAWDSRDPSYGYTF.